These 28 T cell receptor beta chains were all obtained from the same sample, sequenced in a study of tumor-infiltrating lymphocytes in primary liver carcinoma. cDNA specific to TCR beta was made from roughly 500 ng of total RNA, with a constant-region primer employed for priming. Three-round nested multiplex PCR performed with slightly modified ARM-PCR produced the TCR beta libraries. With TRBV1-TRBV30 forward primers and a C-beta reverse primer, the first two PCR rounds were run for nine to eleven cycles each. TCRdb reprocessed the multiplex PCR reads via MiXCR and lists one record per CDR3 protein. The data show roughly 91,000 distinct CDR3 sequences, 69% seen once. Each 20-30 mg portion of unsorted bulk tissue served as the source for co-extraction of RNA and DNA. The sample taken for sequencing was liver tumor tissue from sampling region 5. Documented subset: tumor region T5, tumor centre. These receptors were collected from a woman in her fifties or sixties with primary liver carcinoma and hepatitis B virus infection.

Worth noting for this clonotype: The conserved final phenylalanine or tryptophan is absent from the CDR3, which likely points to a read error. The DNA is omitted, as the CDR3 cannot be located on it reliably, and the CDR3 follows TCRdb's listing. The chain links TRBV29-1 to TRBJ1-1. The CDR3 region is 18 residues in length, termini included. Germline V gene data show CDR1 as SQVTM and CDR2 as ANQGSEA. CDR3 in amino acids: CSVEDLLGYSHRNTEVFS.

V usage is TRBV4-1 and J usage is TRBJ2-3; TRBD2 matches 8 bases. Germline lookup yields CDR1 MGHRA and CDR2 YSYEKL. V shed 7 bases and J 0 bases; nucleotides not matched to a gene: 12. The CDR3 is made up of 17 amino acids. CDR3: CASNHESPGGSTDTQYF. The CDR3 nucleotides are TGCGCCAGCAACCATGAATCACCGGGAGGGAGCACAGATACGCAGTATTTT.

A note on this clonotype: One base away lies a much larger clone, so this may be a sequencing read error. The V gene is TRBV7-8, the J gene TRBJ1-5; tentatively, D is TRBD1 (6 bases). The CDR3 extends over 15 amino acids. Germline V gene sequence: CDR1 SGHVS, CDR2 FQNEAQ. The V end was cut by 5 bases, the J end by 6 bases, with 17 bases between. In nucleotides, the CDR3 is TGTGCCAGCAGCCCTGGACGGGGGGCGGGTCAGCCCCAGCATTTT. Amino acid sequence: CASSPGRGAGQPQHF. Combining the CDR3 with reference TRBV7-8 and TRBJ1-5 gives the whole variable domain GAGVSQSPRYKVAKRGQDVALRCDPISGHVSLFWYQQALGQGPEFLTYFQNEAQLDKSGLPSDRFFAERPEGSVSTLKIQRTQQEDSAVYLCASSPGRGAGQPQHFGDGTRLSIL.

As regards this clonotype: Since no conserved phenylalanine or tryptophan closes the CDR3, a read error is the likely cause. The chain is built from TRBV6-5 and TRBJ2-1; 7 bases agree with TRBD2. The length of the CDR3 is 13 residues. Per the germline V gene, CDR1 is MNHEY and CDR2 is SVGAGI. CDR3 residues: CVSSHGLDGEQFS. The CDR3, as DNA: TGTGTCAGCAGCCACGGACTAGACGGTGAGCAGTTCTCC.

Regarding this clonotype: The CDR3 end shows no conserved phenylalanine or tryptophan, and so a read error is likely. This chain uses TRBV29-1 with TRBJ2-7, with 7 bases aligning to TRBD1. The CDR3 spans 13 residues. Germline V lookup: CDR1 SQVTM, CDR2 ANQGSEA. V shed 6 bases and J 2 bases; nucleotides not matched to a gene: 7. CDR3 region: CSVRTGFTYEQYS. The CDR3 bases are TGCAGCGTCCGGACAGGATTCACCTACGAGCAGTACTCC.

The chain joins TRBV6-1 to TRBJ1-2; weak D call: TRBD1 (5 bases). The CDR3 length is 16 residues. Germline V lookup: CDR1 MNHNS, CDR2 SASEGT. Trimming pared 9 bases from V and 4 bases from J, leaving 24 bases between. CDR3 amino acids: CASVVTRQPSSYGYTF. As DNA, the CDR3 is TGTGCCAGTGTTGTTACGAGACAGCCCTCAAGCTATGGCTACACCTTC.

Concerning this clonotype: The junction departs from the called germline gene at one end, perhaps through a read error. The rearrangement links TRBV29-1 to TRBJ2-1; D might be TRBD2 (5 bases). This CDR3 contains 13 residues. Germline values: CDR1 SQVTM, CDR2 ANQGSEA. The CDR3, as DNA: TGCTGCGTTGGGAGCGAGGTTTACAATGAGCAGTTCTTC. As protein: CCVGSEVYNEQFF.

As regards this clonotype: Compared with germline, one end of the junction differs, possibly owing to a read error. The genes are TRBV11-2 and TRBJ1-1; D gene unclear. The CDR3 has 15 amino acids. Germline CDR1 is SGHAT and CDR2 is FQNNGV. The CDR3 is CANSFRHGWNTEAFF. In nucleotides, the CDR3 is TGTGCCAACAGCTTTAGACATGGCTGGAACACTGAAGCTTTCTTT.

Remarks on this clonotype: A much larger clone is a single base away; this may be a read error. V gene TRBV5-6 combines with J gene TRBJ2-5; 7 nucleotides align to TRBD2. CDR3 size: 16 residues. The V segment lost 6 bases and the J segment 0 bases; nucleotides outside the gene matches: 11. Germline-derived CDR1 and CDR2 are SGHDT and YYEEEE. The CDR3 reads CASNFLGAGHQETQYF. CDR3 DNA: TGTGCCAGCAACTTCTTGGGAGCGGGGCACCAAGAGACCCAGTACTTC.

About this clonotype: This may come from a read error, since a much larger clone is one base off. The chain employs TRBV7-8 and TRBJ1-6; D remains unclear. Trimming cost V 2 bases and J 6 bases, with 14 bases left between them. This CDR3 spans 16 amino acids. Germline assignment: CDR1 SGHVS and CDR2 FQNEAQ. CDR3 residues: CASSLMAGTFNSPLHF. The DNA for the CDR3 is TGTGCCAGCAGCTTAATGGCAGGAACCTTTAATTCACCCCTCCACTTT.

J is TRBJ1-2 and V is TRBV29-1, with TRBD1 identical over 9 bases. The CDR3 consists of 14 residues. CDR1 and CDR2 from the germline V gene are SQVTM and ANQGSEA. DNA of the CDR3: TGCAACGCTGAGGGACAGGGACAGAACTATGGCTACACCTTC. This codes for CNAEGQGQNYGYTF.

As concerns this clonotype: At one end, the junction sequence differs from germline, possibly due to a read error. CDR3 in amino acids: CSLRRTGASGYKQYF. Written as DNA, the CDR3 is TGTAGCCTCCGACGGACAGGGGCTTCTGGCTACAAGCAGTACTTC. The V gene is TRBV29-1, the J gene TRBJ2-7; 9 bases match TRBD1. Germline V gene data show CDR1 as SQVTM and CDR2 as ANQGSEA. The CDR3 is 15 residues long.

Comments on this clonotype: Because the CDR3 is missing its conserved closing phenylalanine or tryptophan, this is likely a read error. The V gene is TRBV12-3 or TRBV12-4, the J gene TRBJ2-7; unclear D gene. Trimming removed 9 bases from V and 2 bases from J, with 14 bases in between. The CDR3 length is 13 residues. Here the CDR3 DNA reads TGTGCCAGGAGTAAGAGACAAGCCTACGAGCAGTACTAC. Translated: CARSKRQAYEQYY.

Comments on this clonotype: The CDR3 ends on some other residue instead of the conserved phenylalanine or tryptophan, so this is likely a read error. The CDR3 nucleotides are TGTGCCATCAGTTCCGGGCTAGCGGGAGCATCTGAGCAGTTCTTA. This codes for CAISSGLAGASEQFL. The genes are TRBV6-5 and TRBJ2-1; 10 bases align to TRBD2. Germline V gene data show CDR1 as MNHEY and CDR2 as SVGAGI. The CDR3 covers 15 residues.

A note on this clonotype: A junction end diverges from the germline sequence, so it may reflect a read error. The chain uses TRBV4-1 and TRBJ2-2; D is undetermined. The CDR3 extends over 16 amino acids. Germline V gene sequence: CDR1 MGHRA, CDR2 YSYEKL. In DNA, the CDR3 is TGCGCCAACAGCCGGTTGTCGCTGGGGATCACCGGGGAGCTGTTTTTT. Amino acids: CANSRLSLGITGELFF.

The chain links TRBV2 to TRBJ2-1; TRBD1 matches at 7 bases. The CDR3 runs 13 residues. Per the germline V gene, CDR1 is SNHLY and CDR2 is FYNNEI. V gave up 4 bases and J gave up 8 bases; unmatched junction bases: 5. CDR3 sequence: CASSGNRGDEQFF. CDR3 DNA sequence: TGTGCCAGCAGTGGTAACAGGGGAGATGAGCAGTTCTTC.

Of note for this clonotype: Here the CDR3 omits its conserved ending phenylalanine or tryptophan, so a read error is the likely source. The genes are TRBV4-1 and TRBJ2-7, with no clear D. With 0 bases removed from V and 5 bases from J, the gap between germline ends came to 11 bases. The length of the CDR3 is 14 residues. CDR1 and CDR2 from the germline V gene are MGHRA and YSYEKL. CDR3 coding DNA: TGCGCCAGCAGCCAAGATCAAACAGTCCACGAGCAGTACTTA. This encodes CASSQDQTVHEQYL.

The chain joins TRBV20-1 to TRBJ2-1; 10 nucleotides agree with TRBD1. Germline V lookup: CDR1 DFQATT, CDR2 SNEGSKA (reference sequence). V dropped 5 bases and J dropped 5; count of bases not matched to a gene: 6. The CDR3 covers 14 residues. The CDR3 coding sequence is TGCAGTGCTCGGGGACAGGGGAGACACAATGAGCAGTTCTTC. The encoded protein is CSARGQGRHNEQFF.

In the case of this clonotype: One end of the junction is discordant with germline, which a read error may explain. The chain joins TRBV12-3 or TRBV12-4 to TRBJ2-4, with D possibly TRBD1 on 6 matching bases. The CDR3 extends over 13 amino acids. The CDR3 reads CASSSEDRNLQYF. CDR3 DNA sequence: TGTGCCAGCAGCTCTGAGGACAGAAACCTTCAGTATTTC.

Comment on this clonotype: At one end the junction does not follow the germline gene, possibly because of a read error. The rearrangement uses TRBV6-5 and TRBJ1-2; TRBD1 matches at 7 bases. There are 13 residues in the CDR3. Germline assignment: CDR1 MNHEY and CDR2 SVGAGI. The CDR3 loop is CASSPQGVLGNTF. CDR3 coding DNA: TGTGCCAGCAGCCCGCAGGGGGTCCTTGGCAACACCTTC.

Remarks on this clonotype: This sequence may be a read error, since a much larger clone differs from it by one base. This chain connects TRBV7-8 to TRBJ1-2, with D uncertain. Germline CDR1 reads SGHVS; CDR2 reads FQNEAQ. CDR3 length equals 13 residues. CDR3 coding DNA: TGTCCCAGCAGCTTATTGGGGAACTATGGCTACACCTTC. It encodes CPSSLLGNYGYTF.

The CDR3 sequence is CASRNRGGSEQFF. The CDR3 DNA follows: TGTGCCAGCCGGAACAGGGGTGGAAGTGAGCAGTTCTTC. The rearrangement joins TRBV7-9 to TRBJ2-1; 7 positions agree with TRBD1. This CDR3 is built from 13 residues. J lost 9 bases, V lost 8 bases, and 10 bases had no gene match. CDR1 and CDR2 (germline): SEHNR, FQNEAQ (reference sequence).

Concerning this clonotype: Sequence at one end of the junction differs from germline and may be a read error. The chain uses TRBV29-1 and TRBJ1-5; possible D gene TRBD1, 5 bases. The CDR3 is 16 amino acids. From germline, CDR1 is SQVTM and CDR2 ANQGSEA. CDR3 in amino acids: CGAKDGGPFSNQPQHF. The DNA for the CDR3 is TGCGGCGCCAAAGATGGGGGACCCTTTAGCAATCAGCCCCAGCATTTC. Filled out from reference TRBV29-1 and TRBJ1-5, the complete variable domain reads SAVISQKPSRDICQRGTSLTIQCQVDSQVTMMFWYRQQPGQSLTLIATANQGSEATYESGFVIDKFPISRPNLTFSTLTVSNMSPEDSSIYLCGAKDGGPFSNQPQHFGDGTRLSIL.

This chain uses TRBV11-2 with TRBJ2-1, with 13 bases lining up with TRBD2. This CDR3 is 17 amino acids long. V was pared by 11 bases and J by 8 bases, with 18 bases of the junction left unmatched. Germline values: CDR1 SGHAT, CDR2 FQNNGV. The CDR3 coding sequence is TGTGCCTCCAGCAGGAAACTAGCGGGAGGGCCGGGGGATGAGCAGTTCTTC. Its translation is CASSRKLAGGPGDEQFF.

The chain carries TRBV20-1 and TRBJ2-1; D uncertain. The germline V gene encodes CDR1 DFQATT and CDR2 SNEGSKA (reference sequence). Deletions cut 2 bases from V and 3 bases from J, with 11 bases between. CDR3 length: 14 amino acids. CDR3 region: CSARWWRRYNEQFF. The CDR3 DNA reads as TGCAGTGCTAGATGGTGGCGGCGCTACAATGAGCAGTTCTTC.

Concerning this clonotype itself: With a much larger clone just one base away, this may be a read error. The rearrangement joins TRBV7-9 to TRBJ1-2; D gene ambiguous. This CDR3 contains 11 residues. CDR1 and CDR2 from the germline V gene are SEHNR and FQNEAQ (reference sequence). The CDR3 DNA is TGTGCCAGAAGCTTAGGTGATGGCTACACCTTC. Amino acid sequence: CARSLGDGYTF. The whole variable domain, filled in from reference TRBV7-9 and TRBJ1-2, reads DTGVSQNPRHKITKRGQNVTFRCDPISEHNRLYWYRQTLGQGPEFLTYFQNEAQLEKSRLLSDRFSAERPKGSFSTLEIQRTEQGDSAMYLCARSLGDGYTFGSGTRLTVV.

Remarks on this clonotype: The junction differs from germline at one of its ends, possibly a read error. The chain carries TRBV5-1 and TRBJ2-2; 8 bases fit TRBD2. Per the germline V gene, CDR1 is SGHRS and CDR2 is YFSETQ. The CDR3 extends over 13 amino acids. The CDR3 here is CASCSGNTGKLFF. DNA of the CDR3: TGCGCCAGCTGTAGCGGGAACACCGGGAAGCTGTTTTTT.

With respect to this clonotype: The junction departs from the called germline gene at one end, perhaps through a read error. In nucleotides, the CDR3 is TGCCCCAGCAGCTCCGTAGCGGGGTCTGGGACCGGGAAGCTGTTTTTT. It yields the protein CPSSSVAGSGTGKLFF. V and J are TRBV5-1 and TRBJ2-2, with TRBD2 identical over 8 bases. From germline, CDR1 is SGHRS and CDR2 YFSETQ. The CDR3 consists of 16 residues.